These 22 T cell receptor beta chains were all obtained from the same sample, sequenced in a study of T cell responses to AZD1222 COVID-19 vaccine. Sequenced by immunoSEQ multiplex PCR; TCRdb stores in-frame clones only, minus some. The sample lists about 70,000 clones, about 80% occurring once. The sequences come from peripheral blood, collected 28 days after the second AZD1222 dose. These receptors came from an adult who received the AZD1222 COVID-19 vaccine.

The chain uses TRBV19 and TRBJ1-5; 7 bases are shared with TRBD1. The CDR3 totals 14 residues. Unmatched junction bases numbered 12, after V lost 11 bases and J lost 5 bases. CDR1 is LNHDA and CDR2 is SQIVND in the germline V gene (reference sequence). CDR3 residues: CAVRSAGGDQPQHF. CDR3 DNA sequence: TGTGCCGTCCGGTCCGCAGGGGGGGATCAGCCCCAGCATTTT.

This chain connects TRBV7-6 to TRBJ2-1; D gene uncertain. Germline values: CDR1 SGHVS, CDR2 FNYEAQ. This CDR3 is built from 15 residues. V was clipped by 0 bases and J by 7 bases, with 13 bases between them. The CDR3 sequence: CASSLAGSPGNEQFF. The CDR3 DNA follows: TGTGCCAGCAGCTTAGCGGGCTCCCCGGGTAATGAGCAGTTCTTC.

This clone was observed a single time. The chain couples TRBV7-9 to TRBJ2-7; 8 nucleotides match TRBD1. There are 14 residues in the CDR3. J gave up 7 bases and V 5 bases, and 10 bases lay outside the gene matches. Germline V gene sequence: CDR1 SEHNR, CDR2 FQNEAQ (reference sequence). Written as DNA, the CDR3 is TGTGCCAGCAGCGACGTCAGGGGGCATCGGGAGCAGTACTTC. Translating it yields CASSDVRGHREQYF. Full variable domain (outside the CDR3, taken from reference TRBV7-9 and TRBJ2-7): DTGVSQNPRHKITKRGQNVTFRCDPISEHNRLYWYRQTLGQGPEFLTYFQNEAQLEKSRLLSDRFSAERPKGSFSTLEIQRTEQGDSAMYLCASSDVRGHREQYFGPGTRLTVT.

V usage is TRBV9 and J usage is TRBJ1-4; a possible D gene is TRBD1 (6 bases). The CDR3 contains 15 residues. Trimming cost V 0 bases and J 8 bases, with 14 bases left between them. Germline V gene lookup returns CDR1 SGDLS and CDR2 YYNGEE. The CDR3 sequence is CASSVEWQGREKLFF. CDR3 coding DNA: TGTGCCAGCAGCGTAGAATGGCAGGGGCGGGAAAAACTGTTTTTT.

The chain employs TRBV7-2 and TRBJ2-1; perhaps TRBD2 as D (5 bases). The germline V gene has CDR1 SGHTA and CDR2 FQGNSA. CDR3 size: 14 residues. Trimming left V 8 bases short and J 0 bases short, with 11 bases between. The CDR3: CASGLGSSYNEQFF. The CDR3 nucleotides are TGTGCCAGCGGACTTGGGAGCTCCTACAATGAGCAGTTCTTC.

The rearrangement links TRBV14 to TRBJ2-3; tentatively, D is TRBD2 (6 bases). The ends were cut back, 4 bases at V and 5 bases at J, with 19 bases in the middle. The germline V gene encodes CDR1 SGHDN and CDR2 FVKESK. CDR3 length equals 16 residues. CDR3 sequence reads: CASSLTLTGVLDTQYF. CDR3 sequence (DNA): TGTGCCAGCAGCCTTACCCTGACGGGGGTACTAGATACGCAGTATTTT.

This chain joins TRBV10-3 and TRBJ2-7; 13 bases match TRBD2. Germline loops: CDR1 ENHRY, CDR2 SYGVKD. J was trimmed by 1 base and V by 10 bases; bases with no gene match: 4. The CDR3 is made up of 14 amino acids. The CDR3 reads CATGTSGESYEQYF. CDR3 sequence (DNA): TGTGCCACAGGGACTAGCGGGGAATCCTACGAGCAGTACTTC.

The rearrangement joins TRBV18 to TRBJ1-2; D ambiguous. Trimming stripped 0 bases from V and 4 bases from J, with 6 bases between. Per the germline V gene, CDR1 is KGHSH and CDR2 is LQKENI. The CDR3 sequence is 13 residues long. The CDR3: CASSPPRVYGYTF. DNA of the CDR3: TGTGCCAGCTCACCACCACGAGTCTATGGCTACACCTTC.

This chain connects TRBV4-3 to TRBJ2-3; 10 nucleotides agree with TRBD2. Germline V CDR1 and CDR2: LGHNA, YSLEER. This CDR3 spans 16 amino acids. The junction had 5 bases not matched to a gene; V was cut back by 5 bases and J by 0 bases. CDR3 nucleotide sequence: TGCGCCAGCAGCGGGGAGGGACTAGCGAGCACAGATACGCAGTATTTT. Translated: CASSGEGLASTDTQYF.

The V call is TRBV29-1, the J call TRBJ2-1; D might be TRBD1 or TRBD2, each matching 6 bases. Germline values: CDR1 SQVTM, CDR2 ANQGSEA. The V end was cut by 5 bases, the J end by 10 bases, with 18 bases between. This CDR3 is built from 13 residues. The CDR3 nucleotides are TGCAGCGTTTTGGGGGGCCCCTCGAGAGAGCAGTTCTTC. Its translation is CSVLGGPSREQFF.

The CDR3 sequence: CASIQSQGYGYTF. In DNA, the CDR3 is TGTGCCAGCATCCAGTCTCAGGGCTATGGCTACACCTTC. The J gene is TRBJ1-2, the V gene TRBV2, with D maybe TRBD1 (5 bases). This CDR3 has 13 amino acids. Germline CDR1 is SNHLY and CDR2 is FYNNEI. The V gene lost 7 bases and the J gene lost 4 bases, with 13 bases spanning the gap.

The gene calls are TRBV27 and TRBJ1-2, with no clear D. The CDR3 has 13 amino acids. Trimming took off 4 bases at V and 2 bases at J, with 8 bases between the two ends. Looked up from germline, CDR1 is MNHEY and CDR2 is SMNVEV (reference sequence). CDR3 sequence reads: CASSWAGNYGYTF. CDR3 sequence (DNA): TGTGCCAGCAGTTGGGCGGGGAACTATGGCTACACCTTC.

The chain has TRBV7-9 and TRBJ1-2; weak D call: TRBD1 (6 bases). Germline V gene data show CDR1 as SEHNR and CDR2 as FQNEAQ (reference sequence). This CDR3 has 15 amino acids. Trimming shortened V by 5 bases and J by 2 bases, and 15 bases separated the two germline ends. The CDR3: CASSAQGRKNYGYTF. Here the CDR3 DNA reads TGTGCCAGCAGCGCACAGGGTCGTAAGAACTATGGCTACACCTTC.

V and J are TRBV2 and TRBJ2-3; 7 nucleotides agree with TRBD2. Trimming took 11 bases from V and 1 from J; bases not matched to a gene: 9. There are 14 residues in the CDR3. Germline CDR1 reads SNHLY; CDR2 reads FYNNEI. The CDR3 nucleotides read TGTGCCTCATGCGGGGCGGGGGGCACAGATACGCAGTATTTT. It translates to CASCGAGGTDTQYF.

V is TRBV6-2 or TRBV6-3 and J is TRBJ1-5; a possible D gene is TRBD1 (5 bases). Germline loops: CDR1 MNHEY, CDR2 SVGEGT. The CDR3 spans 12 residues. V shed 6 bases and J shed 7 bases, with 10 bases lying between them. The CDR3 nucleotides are TGTGCCAGCAGCCGACGACAGCAGCCCCAGCATTTT. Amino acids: CASSRRQQPQHF.

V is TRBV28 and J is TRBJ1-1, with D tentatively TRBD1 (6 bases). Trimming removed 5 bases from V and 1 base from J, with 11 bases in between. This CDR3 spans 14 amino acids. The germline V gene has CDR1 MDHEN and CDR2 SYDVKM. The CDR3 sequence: CASSPDSWNTEAFF. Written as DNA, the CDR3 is TGTGCCAGCAGTCCGGACAGCTGGAACACTGAAGCTTTCTTT.

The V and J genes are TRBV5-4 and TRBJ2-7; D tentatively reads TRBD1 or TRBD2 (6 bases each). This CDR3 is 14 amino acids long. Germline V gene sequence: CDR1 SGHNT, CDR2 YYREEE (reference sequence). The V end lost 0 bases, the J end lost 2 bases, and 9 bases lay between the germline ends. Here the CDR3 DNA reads TGTGCCAGCAGCTTGGAGGGGGGACCCTACGAGCAGTACTTC. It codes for CASSLEGGPYEQYF.

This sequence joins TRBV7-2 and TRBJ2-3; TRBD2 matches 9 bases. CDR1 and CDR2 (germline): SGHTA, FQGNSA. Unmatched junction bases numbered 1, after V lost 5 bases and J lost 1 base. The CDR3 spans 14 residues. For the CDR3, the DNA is TGTGCCAGCAGCCGGACTAGCGGCACAGATACGCAGTATTTT. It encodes CASSRTSGTDTQYF.

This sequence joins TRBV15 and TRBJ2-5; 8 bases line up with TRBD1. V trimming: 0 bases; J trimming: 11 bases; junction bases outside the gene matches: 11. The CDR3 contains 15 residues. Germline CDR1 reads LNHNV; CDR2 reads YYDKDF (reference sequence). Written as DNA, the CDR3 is TGTGCCACCAGCAGAGAGGCTAGCAGGGGGCCGGTTCAGTACTTC. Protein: CATSREASRGPVQYF. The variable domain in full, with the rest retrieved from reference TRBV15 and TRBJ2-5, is DAMVIQNPRYQVTQFGKPVTLSCSQTLNHNVMYWYQQKSSQAPKLLFHYYDKDFNNEADTPDNFQSRRPNTSFCFLDIRSPGLGDTAMYLCATSREASRGPVQYFGPGTRLLVL.

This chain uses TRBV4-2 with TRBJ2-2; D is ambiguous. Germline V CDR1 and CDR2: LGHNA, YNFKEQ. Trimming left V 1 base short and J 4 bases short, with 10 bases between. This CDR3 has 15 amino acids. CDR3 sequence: CASSQVHLGTGELFF. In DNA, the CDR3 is TGTGCCAGCAGCCAAGTACATCTGGGCACCGGGGAGCTGTTTTTT.

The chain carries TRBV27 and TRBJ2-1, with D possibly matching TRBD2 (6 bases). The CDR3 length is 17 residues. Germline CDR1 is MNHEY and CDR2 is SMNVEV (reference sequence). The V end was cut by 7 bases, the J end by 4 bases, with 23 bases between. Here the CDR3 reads CASTPTPLAPLYNEQFF. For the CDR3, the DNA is TGTGCCAGCACCCCTACCCCCCTAGCGCCTCTTTACAATGAGCAGTTCTTC.

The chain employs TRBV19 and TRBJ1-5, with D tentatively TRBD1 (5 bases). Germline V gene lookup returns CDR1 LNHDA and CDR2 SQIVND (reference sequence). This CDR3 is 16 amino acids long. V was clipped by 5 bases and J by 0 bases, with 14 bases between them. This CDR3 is CASSPGGRYSNQPQHF. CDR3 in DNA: TGTGCCAGTAGTCCTGGGGGTAGATATAGCAATCAGCCCCAGCATTTT.